These 27 T cell receptor beta chains were all obtained from the same sample, sequenced in a study of blood T cell repertoires in COVID-19. The data were produced by immunoSEQ multiplex PCR, yet TCRdb's version contains in-frame clones alone and is incomplete. The sample carries some 70,000 clones, around 88% recorded once. The source material was peripheral blood. These receptors were obtained from a woman between 65 and 79 years old with acute or convalescent COVID-19.

Turning to this clone: The same CDR3 can be traced to other DNA sequences in this sample. The chain joins TRBV4-1 to TRBJ1-2; a weak D match, TRBD1 (6 bases). The CDR3 consists of 12 residues. V lost 0 bases, J lost 8 bases, and 7 bases lay in between. Germline V lookup: CDR1 MGHRA, CDR2 YSYEKL. The CDR3 loop reads CASSQEQGGYTF. CDR3 coding DNA: TGCGCCAGCAGCCAAGAACAGGGAGGCTACACCTTC.

J is TRBJ2-7 and V is TRBV12-3 or TRBV12-4; possibly TRBD1 for D (6 bases). The CDR3 consists of 13 residues. The V end was cut by 7 bases, the J end by 4 bases, with 14 bases between. The DNA of the CDR3 is TGTGCCAGCACCTCCCAGGGGTCGTACGAGCAGTACTTC. Protein product: CASTSQGSYEQYF.

V usage is TRBV3-1 (or the pseudogene TRBV3-2) and J usage is TRBJ1-1, with D perhaps TRBD1 (6 bases). V gave up 1 base and J gave up 6 bases, with 9 bases separating them. The germline V gene encodes CDR1 LGHDT and CDR2 YNNKEL (reference sequence). CDR3 size: 13 residues. The CDR3 spells CASSQGGGSEAFF. The CDR3 bases are TGTGCCAGCAGCCAAGGGGGGGGCTCTGAAGCTTTCTTT.

This clone came up a few times. The chain carries TRBV7-3 and TRBJ2-3, with 10 nucleotides matching TRBD2. The CDR3 is 16 residues long. Per germline, CDR1 SGHTA and CDR2 FQGTGA. V lost 5 bases and J lost 5; bases outside the gene matches: 10. In DNA, the CDR3 is TGTGCCAGCAGCCTACCAGCGGGGGGGCCCGTAGATACGCAGTATTTT. Residues: CASSLPAGGPVDTQYF.

This clone was observed a few times. V and J are TRBV19 and TRBJ1-1, with 7 nucleotides matching TRBD1. The length of the CDR3 is 15 residues. Germline V gene lookup returns CDR1 LNHDA and CDR2 SQIVND (reference sequence). V shed 6 bases and J 1 base; nucleotides not matched to a gene: 8. CDR3 sequence reads: CASRTDREWNTEAFF. The CDR3, as DNA: TGTGCCAGTAGAACTGACAGGGAATGGAACACTGAAGCTTTCTTT. Combining the CDR3 with reference TRBV19 and TRBJ1-1 gives the whole variable domain DGGITQSPKYLFRKEGQNVTLSCEQNLNHDAMYWYRQDPGQGLRLIYYSQIVNDFQKGDIAEGYSVSREKKESFPLTVTSAQKNPTAFYLCASRTDREWNTEAFFGQGTRLTVV.

DNA of the CDR3: TGTGCCAGCAGCCCAGGTGGGGGCGCCTATAATTCACCCCTCCACTTT. Translated: CASSPGGGAYNSPLHF. The gene calls are TRBV11-2 and TRBJ1-6, with D tentatively TRBD1 (6 bases). The V gene lost 5 bases and the J gene lost 2 bases, with 13 bases spanning the gap. Germline values: CDR1 SGHAT, CDR2 FQNNGV. The length of the CDR3 is 16 residues.

The chain uses TRBV6-5 and TRBJ2-7, with TRBD1 as a possible D gene (5 bases). Germline values: CDR1 MNHEY, CDR2 SVGAGI. The CDR3 has 14 residues. Trimming took 7 bases from V and 4 from J, leaving 17 bases between them. The CDR3 nucleotides read TGTGCCAGCACTCCCCGGGCAGGGTCTTACGAGCAGTACTTC. Protein product: CASTPRAGSYEQYF.

This clone occurred once. V is TRBV19 and J is TRBJ2-2; D is ambiguous. The CDR3 runs to 13 residues. Trimming shortened V by 7 bases and J by 8 bases, and 14 bases separated the two germline ends. Germline V gene data show CDR1 as LNHDA and CDR2 as SQIVND (reference sequence). CDR3 residues: CASTRSQAGELFF. In DNA form, the CDR3 reads TGTGCCAGTACCCGATCCCAGGCGGGGGAGCTGTTTTTT.

This clone occurred once. The V call is TRBV7-2, the J call TRBJ2-3, with D possibly being TRBD2 (5 bases). CDR1 is SGHTA, CDR2 FQGNSA, per germline. This CDR3 has 15 residues. The ends were cut back, 0 bases at V and 2 bases at J, with 9 bases in the middle. The CDR3 sequence: CASSLARGFTDTQYF. For the CDR3, the DNA is TGTGCCAGCAGCTTAGCGCGCGGGTTCACAGATACGCAGTATTTT.

This clone has a single count. Here the CDR3 reads CASSVGPGQPQHF. CDR3 nucleotide sequence: TGTGCCAGCAGCGTCGGCCCCGGGCAGCCCCAGCATTTT. The gene calls are TRBV9 and TRBJ1-5; D gene uncertain. Germline values: CDR1 SGDLS, CDR2 YYNGEE. The CDR3 covers 13 residues. V lost 2 bases and J 7 bases, leaving 10 bases between the germline ends.

The chain is built from TRBV4-1 and TRBJ1-1; no clear D gene. Trimming removed 0 bases from V and 0 bases from J, with 11 bases in between. This CDR3 is 16 amino acids long. Looked up from germline, CDR1 is MGHRA and CDR2 is YSYEKL. The CDR3 bases are TGCGCCAGCAGCCAAGAAGGAGGGAGCTTGAACACTGAAGCTTTCTTT. Translating it yields CASSQEGGSLNTEAFF.

The chain employs TRBV18 and TRBJ1-2, with a weak D call TRBD1 (6 bases). This CDR3 contains 14 residues. V was pared by 3 bases and J by 7 bases, with 15 bases between. Germline V gives CDR1 KGHSH, CDR2 LQKENI. In DNA, the CDR3 is TGTGCCAGCTCACCCGAGACAGGACGCCCTGGCTACACCTTC. Translated: CASSPETGRPGYTF.

This clone was detected once. The chain recombines TRBV27 with TRBJ1-4; 7 bases match TRBD1. Germline-derived CDR1 and CDR2 are MNHEY and SMNVEV (reference sequence). The length of the CDR3 is 14 residues. The V gene end was trimmed by 5 bases and the J gene end by 0 bases; junction bases not matched to a gene: 0. The CDR3 is CASSQGATNEKLFF. In nucleotides, the CDR3 is TGTGCCAGCAGTCAGGGGGCAACTAATGAAAAACTGTTTTTT.

This sequence joins TRBV6-4 and TRBJ2-1; D is ambiguous. Between the trimmed V and J ends, which lost 3 bases and 5 bases, there was a span of 8 bases. From germline, CDR1 is MRHNA and CDR2 SNTAGT. The CDR3 covers 13 residues. The CDR3 region has the DNA TGTGCCAGCAGTGAAAAGCAACACAATGAGCAGTTCTTC. This sequence encodes CASSEKQHNEQFF.

On this clone itself: At one end the junction does not follow the germline gene, possibly because of a read error. The V and J genes are TRBV7-7 and TRBJ2-5; 8 nucleotides agree with TRBD1. CDR3 length equals 16 residues. Per the germline V gene, CDR1 is SSHAT and CDR2 is FNYEAQ (reference sequence). The CDR3 DNA sequence: TGTGCTAGCAGCCCAAACCCCGGACAGGGAATAGAGACCCAGTACTTC. Its protein is CASSPNPGQGIETQYF. The full variable domain, with the rest looked up from reference TRBV7-7 and TRBJ2-5, is GAGVSQSPRYKVTKRGQDVTLRCDPISSHATLYWYQQALGQGPEFLTYFNYEAQPDKSGLPSDRFSAERPEGSISTLTIQRTEQRDSAMYRCASSPNPGQGIETQYFGPGTRLLVL.

The chain is built from TRBV30 and TRBJ2-1; 13 nucleotides align to TRBD2. Germline V gene data show CDR1 as GTSNPN and CDR2 as SVGIG (reference sequence). Unmatched junction bases numbered 5, after V lost 8 bases and J lost 4 bases. This CDR3 is built from 14 residues. The CDR3 loop reads CAQQTSGGYNEQFF. The DNA for the CDR3 is TGTGCCCAACAGACTAGCGGGGGGTACAATGAGCAGTTCTTC.

The rearrangement links TRBV19 to TRBJ1-2; D call uncertain. The CDR3 has 11 residues. Germline assignment: CDR1 LNHDA and CDR2 SQIVND (reference sequence). The V end lost 7 bases, the J end lost 5 bases, and 8 bases lay between the germline ends. The CDR3: CASTGAYGYTF. Written as DNA, the CDR3 is TGTGCCAGTACCGGAGCATATGGCTACACCTTC.

This clone has more than one count but fewer than ten. The chain combines TRBV2 with TRBJ1-2; 10 bases agree with TRBD1. The germline V gene encodes CDR1 SNHLY and CDR2 FYNNEI. The CDR3 has 13 amino acids. V trimming: 8 bases; J trimming: 4 bases; junction bases outside the gene matches: 4. DNA of the CDR3: TGTGCCAGCCGCAGGACAGGGGGCTATGGCTACACCTTC. Translation gives CASRRTGGYGYTF. Using reference TRBV2 and TRBJ1-2 for the parts outside the CDR3, the full variable domain is EPEVTQTPSHQVTQMGQEVILRCVPISNHLYFYWYRQILGQKVEFLVSFYNNEISEKSEIFDDQFSVERPDGSNFTLKIRSTKLEDSAMYFCASRRTGGYGYTFGSGTRLTVV.

V usage is TRBV19 and J usage is TRBJ2-6; D perhaps matches TRBD1 (5 bases). V shed 3 bases and J shed 1 base, with 7 bases lying between them. Germline V gene data show CDR1 as LNHDA and CDR2 as SQIVND (reference sequence). The CDR3 loop spans 15 amino acids. This chain's CDR3 is CASSIDSSGANVLTF. For the CDR3, the DNA is TGTGCCAGTAGTATTGACAGTTCTGGGGCCAACGTCCTGACTTTC.

The chain joins TRBV24-1 to TRBJ2-3; 12 nucleotides line up with TRBD2. V was clipped by 4 bases and J by 0 bases; unmatched bases: 4. CDR3 length: 17 residues. CDR1 KGHDR and CDR2 SFDVKD come from the germline V gene. The CDR3 sequence: CATSEGTSGLSTDTQYF. The CDR3 DNA is TGTGCCACCAGTGAGGGGACTAGCGGGCTAAGCACAGATACGCAGTATTTT.

In its sample, this clone was seen a few times. The J gene is TRBJ1-2, the V gene TRBV6-6; 7 positions match TRBD1. Germline-derived CDR1 and CDR2 are MNHNY and SVGAGI (reference sequence). The CDR3 runs to 13 residues. Trimming at V came to 6 bases and at J to 8 bases, leaving 9 bases not matched to a gene. The CDR3 region is CASSSTGAWGYTF. Written as DNA, the CDR3 is TGTGCCAGCAGCTCTACAGGGGCATGGGGCTACACCTTC.

CDR3 DNA sequence: TGTGCCAGCAGCGCGTCGACTAGCGGGATTCACAATGAGCAGTTCTTC. Translated: CASSASTSGIHNEQFF. V gene TRBV9 combines with J gene TRBJ2-1, with TRBD2 matching 11 bases. J lost 5 bases, V lost 3 bases, and 7 bases had no gene match. CDR1 and CDR2 from the germline V gene are SGDLS and YYNGEE. The CDR3 is 16 residues long. Filled out from reference TRBV9 and TRBJ2-1, the complete variable domain reads DSGVTQTPKHLITATGQRVTLRCSPRSGDLSVYWYQQSLDQGLQFLIQYYNGEERAKGNILERFSAQQFPDLHSELNLSSLELGDSALYFCASSASTSGIHNEQFFGPGTRLTVL.

This clone was seen a handful of times. This chain joins TRBV7-9 and TRBJ2-1; TRBD2 matches at 10 bases. The CDR3 sequence is 16 residues long. With 6 bases clipped from V and 8 bases from J, the junction kept 13 bases outside the gene matches. Germline CDR1 SEHNR, CDR2 FQNEAQ (reference sequence). The CDR3: CASRPGLAEGGHEQFF. Written as DNA, the CDR3 is TGTGCCAGCAGGCCAGGACTAGCGGAAGGAGGGCATGAGCAGTTCTTC.

This chain connects TRBV6-5 to TRBJ1-4; D is undetermined. This CDR3 spans 14 amino acids. Per germline, CDR1 MNHEY and CDR2 SVGAGI. V lost 5 bases, J lost 6 bases, and 13 bases lay in between. The CDR3 region is CASSQRLVHEKLFF. The CDR3 DNA reads as TGTGCCAGCAGTCAACGGCTAGTCCATGAAAAACTGTTTTTT.

The chain is built from TRBV6-5 and TRBJ1-2; 8 positions match TRBD1. The CDR3 covers 16 residues. Unmatched junction bases numbered 11, after V lost 0 bases and J lost 8 bases. Looked up from germline, CDR1 is MNHEY and CDR2 is SVGAGI. CDR3: CASSYSRQGAKVGYTF. The DNA of the CDR3 is TGTGCCAGCAGTTACTCTCGCCAGGGGGCTAAAGTGGGCTACACCTTC.

The chain combines TRBV19 with TRBJ2-5; tentatively, D is TRBD2 (5 bases). This CDR3 has 13 residues. Trimming took off 5 bases at V and 5 bases at J, with 12 bases between the two ends. CDR1 is LNHDA, CDR2 SQIVND, per germline (reference sequence). The CDR3 DNA sequence: TGTGCCAGTAGTCCGAAGGGAGTGGAGACCCAGTACTTC. This encodes CASSPKGVETQYF.

The V and J genes are TRBV2 and TRBJ1-5; TRBD1 agrees at 9 bases. The trim removed 6 bases at V and 7 bases at J, leaving 10 bases unmatched. The CDR3 loop spans 15 amino acids. Germline V gene lookup returns CDR1 SNHLY and CDR2 FYNNEI. This chain's CDR3 is CASRTGQGPGQPQHF. The DNA of the CDR3 is TGTGCCAGCAGGACGGGACAGGGCCCGGGGCAGCCCCAGCATTTT.